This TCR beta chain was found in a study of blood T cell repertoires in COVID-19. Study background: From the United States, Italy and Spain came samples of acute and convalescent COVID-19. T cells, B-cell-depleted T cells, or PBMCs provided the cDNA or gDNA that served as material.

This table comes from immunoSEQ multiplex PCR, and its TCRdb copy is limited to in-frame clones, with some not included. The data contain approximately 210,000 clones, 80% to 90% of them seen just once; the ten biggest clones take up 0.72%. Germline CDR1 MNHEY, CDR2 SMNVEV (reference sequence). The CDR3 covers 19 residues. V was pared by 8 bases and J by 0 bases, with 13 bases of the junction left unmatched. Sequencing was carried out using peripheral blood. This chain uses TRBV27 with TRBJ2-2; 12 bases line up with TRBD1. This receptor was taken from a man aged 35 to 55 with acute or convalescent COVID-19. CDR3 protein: CASLNYPGQGAANTGELFF. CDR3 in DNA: TGTGCCAGCCTGAATTACCCGGGACAGGGGGCAGCGAACACCGGGGAGCTGTTTTTT.